This T cell receptor (beta chain) was identified during a study of identical twins. The CDR3 is 14 residues long. The ends were cut back, 0 bases at V and 0 bases at J, with 6 bases in the middle. Per the germline V gene, CDR1 is SGDLS and CDR2 is YYNGEE. Only healthy Caucasians were enrolled as donors. Regarding this clonotype: Its target is unknown.

Broader study findings: High-abundance cord blood beta clonotypes had fewer insertions; memory repertoires showed none.

One entry per CDR3 protein results from TCRdb running MiXCR on the 5' RACE reads. The sample holds hundreds of thousands of distinct CDR3 sequences, 9% to 15% seen once. A further study also used this sample, focusing on yellow fever vaccine responses in identical twins. According to that study: On the reported evidence, twins' vaccine T cell responses seemed partly convergent and partly personalized.

The receptor comes from a woman aged 18-29 years in good health. The material sequenced was PBMCs. The chain combines TRBV9 with TRBJ1-1; D uncertain. CDR3 in DNA: TGTGCCAGCAGCGTAGCCACCATGAACACTGAAGCTTTCTTT. It specifies CASSVATMNTEAFF.